The next 16 T cell receptor beta chains were all read from a single sample in a study of blood T cell repertoires in COVID-19. The method was immunoSEQ multiplex PCR; TCRdb's version includes in-frame clones alone and lacks a portion of them. This sample carries 350,000 to 550,000 clones, around 89% of them seen once, and the ten largest clones take roughly 4%. The sequenced sample was peripheral blood. The receptors shown here come from a woman in her twenties or thirties with acute or convalescent COVID-19.

The CDR3 coding sequence is TGTGCCAGCAACCTCGACAGGAACACCGGGGAGCTGTTTTTT. It is translated as CASNLDRNTGELFF. J is TRBJ2-2 and V is TRBV2; D perhaps matches TRBD1 (5 bases). The V and J ends lost 7 bases and 1 base respectively, with 10 bases between them. This CDR3 is 14 amino acids long. Germline V CDR1 and CDR2: SNHLY, FYNNEI.

The V gene is TRBV5-6, the J gene TRBJ2-1; TRBD2 agrees at 14 bases. The CDR3 runs to 16 residues. From germline, CDR1 is SGHDT and CDR2 YYEEEE. The V and J ends lost 2 bases and 5 bases, in that order; junction bases with no gene match: 3. The CDR3 is CASSLLGLAGDNEQFF. The CDR3 DNA reads TGTGCCAGCAGCTTATTGGGACTAGCGGGGGACAATGAGCAGTTCTTC.

The chain has TRBV7-2 and TRBJ2-7, with 10 bases aligning to TRBD1. Germline CDR1 is SGHTA and CDR2 is FQGNSA. V dropped 3 bases and J dropped 4; count of bases not matched to a gene: 6. The length of the CDR3 is 15 residues. CDR3 region: CASSFKRTGGYEQYF. The CDR3 nucleotides read TGTGCCAGCAGCTTCAAGCGGACAGGGGGGTACGAGCAGTACTTC.

The chain is built from TRBV7-8 and TRBJ2-7; TRBD2 aligns across 7 bases. This CDR3 region has 15 residues. CDR1 is SGHVS, CDR2 FQNEAQ, per germline. With V trimmed by 1 base and J by 4 bases, 7 bases remained unmatched. The CDR3 DNA sequence: TGTGCCAGCAGCTTAGATGGGGGGGAGAGATACGAGCAGTACTTC. This gives the protein CASSLDGGERYEQYF.

This chain connects TRBV6-5 to TRBJ1-5, with D possibly TRBD1 on 6 matching bases. Germline lookup yields CDR1 MNHEY and CDR2 SVGAGI. Trimming took off 5 bases at V and 0 bases at J, with 11 bases between the two ends. CDR3 size: 15 residues. This CDR3 reads CASSKQGNSNQPQHF. In nucleotides, the CDR3 is TGTGCCAGCAGTAAACAGGGAAATAGCAATCAGCCCCAGCATTTT.

The chain joins TRBV19 to TRBJ2-5; a weak D match, TRBD2 (7 bases). This CDR3 is built from 15 residues. Trimming cost V 5 bases and J 2 bases, with 15 bases left between them. Germline lookup yields CDR1 LNHDA and CDR2 SQIVND (reference sequence). The CDR3 here is CASSPGGLWQETQYF. The CDR3 DNA is TGTGCCAGTAGTCCGGGGGGCCTGTGGCAAGAGACCCAGTACTTC. Variable domain in full (rest from reference TRBV19 and TRBJ2-5): DGGITQSPKYLFRKEGQNVTLSCEQNLNHDAMYWYRQDPGQGLRLIYYSQIVNDFQKGDIAEGYSVSREKKESFPLTVTSAQKNPTAFYLCASSPGGLWQETQYFGPGTRLLVL.

The gene calls are TRBV28 and TRBJ1-1; D gene uncertain. The CDR3 runs to 15 residues. Deletions cut 3 bases from V and 0 bases from J, with 11 bases between. Germline CDR1 MDHEN, CDR2 SYDVKM. The DNA of the CDR3 is TGTGCCAGCAGTTTTAAGCATACGGTGAACACTGAAGCTTTCTTT. It yields the protein CASSFKHTVNTEAFF.

V and J are TRBV7-9 and TRBJ2-5, with D unclear. CDR3 length: 12 amino acids. Trimming cost V 11 bases and J 5 bases, with 15 bases left between them. The germline V gene has CDR1 SEHNR and CDR2 FQNEAQ (reference sequence). The CDR3 sequence is CAGSRGWETQYF. The CDR3 DNA sequence: TGTGCCGGGTCCAGAGGTTGGGAGACCCAGTACTTC.

The J gene is TRBJ2-1, the V gene TRBV19; possible D gene TRBD1, 5 bases. Deletions cut 2 bases from V and 4 bases from J, with 6 bases between. This CDR3 spans 13 amino acids. The germline V gene encodes CDR1 LNHDA and CDR2 SQIVND (reference sequence). In DNA form, the CDR3 reads TGTGCCAGTAGTATAACAGGTTACAATGAGCAGTTCTTC. Protein: CASSITGYNEQFF.

The rearrangement links TRBV19 to TRBJ2-6; weak D call: TRBD1 (6 bases). Germline assignment: CDR1 LNHDA and CDR2 SQIVND (reference sequence). V was pared by 5 bases and J by 0 bases, with 14 bases between. This CDR3 contains 17 residues. The DNA of the CDR3 is TGTGCCAGTAGTCCCGGGACACTAAACTCTGGGGCCAACGTCCTGACTTTC. Translation: CASSPGTLNSGANVLTF.

V gene TRBV24-1 combines with J gene TRBJ2-6, with TRBD1 identical over 9 bases. V gave up 6 bases and J gave up 2 bases; unmatched junction bases: 4. The CDR3 runs 16 residues. Germline CDR1 KGHDR, CDR2 SFDVKD. The CDR3 sequence is CATSKGTGTGANVLTF. The CDR3 DNA reads TGTGCCACCAGTAAAGGGACAGGGACTGGGGCCAACGTCCTGACTTTC.

This rearrangement joins TRBV19 to TRBJ1-2; unclear D gene. CDR3 size: 12 residues. Trimming pared 8 bases from V and 3 bases from J, leaving 10 bases between. Germline V lookup: CDR1 LNHDA, CDR2 SQIVND (reference sequence). CDR3 protein: CASVGDYYGYTF. The CDR3 DNA is TGTGCCAGTGTCGGGGATTACTATGGCTACACCTTC. Looking up the rest from reference TRBV19 and TRBJ1-2 gives the full variable domain: DGGITQSPKYLFRKEGQNVTLSCEQNLNHDAMYWYRQDPGQGLRLIYYSQIVNDFQKGDIAEGYSVSREKKESFPLTVTSAQKNPTAFYLCASVGDYYGYTFGSGTRLTVV.

The chain has TRBV11-2 and TRBJ1-2; D is unclear. CDR3 length equals 11 residues. The V gene lost 3 bases and the J gene lost 9 bases, with 8 bases spanning the gap. In germline, CDR1 is SGHAT, CDR2 FQNNGV. In DNA form, the CDR3 reads TGTGCCAGCAGCTTCTCCGGTCGCTACACCTTC. As protein: CASSFSGRYTF.

This chain joins TRBV6-5 and TRBJ2-5; D gene unclear. V lost 4 bases to trimming and J lost 4 bases, with 10 bases between them. CDR3 length equals 13 residues. Germline V gene data show CDR1 as MNHEY and CDR2 as SVGAGI. The CDR3 is CASSLRRGETQYF. The CDR3 DNA reads as TGTGCCAGCAGTTTGCGTAGAGGAGAGACCCAGTACTTC.

A few counts support this clone. The chain is built from TRBV24-1 and TRBJ1-2, with D perhaps matching TRBD1 (6 bases). V shed 4 bases and J shed 5 bases, with 13 bases lying between them. This CDR3 contains 14 residues. Germline CDR1 KGHDR, CDR2 SFDVKD. CDR3 sequence: CATSDQATGYGYTF. DNA for the CDR3: TGTGCCACCAGTGACCAAGCCACAGGGTATGGCTACACCTTC.

The gene calls are TRBV7-2 and TRBJ2-5, with D possibly matching TRBD2 (6 bases). The germline gives CDR1 SGHTA, CDR2 FQGNSA. This CDR3 is 17 amino acids long. V dropped 0 bases and J dropped 5 bases, with 19 bases sitting between them. Here the CDR3 reads CASSLAPAGRYLETQYF. CDR3 sequence (DNA): TGTGCCAGCAGCTTAGCGCCTGCGGGGAGGTATTTGGAGACCCAGTACTTC.